Listed here are 13 T cell receptor beta chains from one sample, sequenced in a study of neurological immune-mediated disorders. MiXCR, applied by TCRdb to the 5' RACE reads, yields one record per CDR3 protein. In the table there are 30,000 or so distinct CDR3 sequences, around 15% of which are singletons. The sequenced sample consisted of PBMCs. The receptors derive from a man between 65 and 79 years old in good health.

This clonotype was recorded many times. The CDR3 region has the DNA TGTGCCAGCAGCGAAGACAGGGAACAGCCCCAGCATTTT. The encoded protein is CASSEDREQPQHF. The rearrangement uses TRBV6-4 and TRBJ1-5, with TRBD1 matching 7 bases. V was clipped by 6 bases and J by 7 bases; unmatched bases: 6. Germline loops: CDR1 MRHNA, CDR2 SNTAGT. The CDR3 has 13 amino acids.

By proportion, this clonotype is medium-sized. V usage is TRBV7-3 and J usage is TRBJ2-1; the match to TRBD2 covers 11 bases. The germline gives CDR1 SGHTA, CDR2 FQGTGA. Trimming took 4 bases from V and 10 from J; bases not matched to a gene: 9. The CDR3 spans 15 residues. CDR3 nucleotides: TGTGCCAGCAGCTCCCTTAGCGGGGGGGTGGGGGAGCAGTTCTTC. Translation gives CASSSLSGGVGEQFF.

This clonotype was detected ten times or more. The rearrangement uses TRBV6-5 and TRBJ1-1; 8 bases are a match to TRBD1. V lost 4 bases to trimming and J lost 6 bases; unmatched junction nucleotides: 7. Germline lookup yields CDR1 MNHEY and CDR2 SVGAGI. This CDR3 is built from 14 residues. The CDR3 spells CASSWDRRGAEAFF. Here the CDR3 DNA reads TGTGCCAGCAGTTGGGACAGGCGGGGGGCTGAAGCTTTCTTT.

This clonotype was detected ten times or more. The chain carries TRBV19 and TRBJ2-7, with a tentative D call TRBD2 (5 bases). Germline CDR1 is LNHDA and CDR2 is SQIVND (reference sequence). CDR3 length: 15 amino acids. The ends were cut back, 3 bases at V and 4 bases at J, with 16 bases in the middle. The CDR3 DNA sequence: TGTGCCAGTAGTATGGGAGACACGAACTTGTACGAGCAGTACTTC. The encoded protein is CASSMGDTNLYEQYF.

This clonotype was counted ten times or more. J is TRBJ1-6 and V is TRBV9; 11 bases are a match to TRBD1. Looked up from germline, CDR1 is SGDLS and CDR2 is YYNGEE. The length of the CDR3 is 15 residues. V gave up 3 bases and J gave up 7 bases; unmatched junction bases: 3. CDR3 nucleotides: TGTGCCAGCAGCGGCGGGACAGGGGGAAATTCACCCCTCCACTTT. It encodes CASSGGTGGNSPLHF.

This clonotype was picked up many times. V is TRBV18 and J is TRBJ2-4; D tentatively fits TRBD1 or TRBD2 (5 bases each). This CDR3 has 14 amino acids. The V gene lost 6 bases and the J gene lost 5 bases, with 14 bases spanning the gap. Germline values: CDR1 KGHSH, CDR2 LQKENI. The chain's CDR3 is CASSRDGTENIQYF. In nucleotides, the CDR3 is TGTGCCAGCTCTCGGGACGGAACTGAAAACATTCAGTACTTC.

In this sample, this clonotype turned up many times. J is TRBJ1-6 and V is TRBV27; tentative D call: TRBD1 (5 bases). V lost 8 bases to trimming and J lost 8 bases, with 16 bases between them. The CDR3 covers 14 residues. In germline, CDR1 is MNHEY, CDR2 SMNVEV (reference sequence). The CDR3 region is CASRPGTDDSPLHF. In nucleotides, the CDR3 is TGTGCCAGCCGCCCCGGGACGGACGATTCACCCCTCCACTTT.

This clonotype was detected many times. The rearrangement links TRBV19 to TRBJ1-1, with D possibly TRBD1 on 5 matching bases. Germline CDR1 is LNHDA and CDR2 is SQIVND (reference sequence). Trimming left V 3 bases short and J 4 bases short, with 12 bases between. This CDR3 spans 14 amino acids. The CDR3: CASSIQGGITEAFF. The CDR3 bases are TGTGCCAGTAGTATTCAGGGAGGAATCACTGAAGCTTTCTTT. Supplemented by reference TRBV19 and TRBJ1-1, the full variable domain reads DGGITQSPKYLFRKEGQNVTLSCEQNLNHDAMYWYRQDPGQGLRLIYYSQIVNDFQKGDIAEGYSVSREKKESFPLTVTSAQKNPTAFYLCASSIQGGITEAFFGQGTRLTVV.

There are a few counts of this clonotype. Being one base from a much bigger clone, this may be a read error. The chain uses TRBV7-2 and TRBJ2-1; D is unclear. Germline V gene data show CDR1 as SGHTA and CDR2 as FQGNSA. This CDR3 comprises 12 residues. The CDR3 loop is CVSSFRSNEQFF. The CDR3 DNA reads as TGTGTCAGCAGCTTCCGGAGCAATGAGCAGTTCTTC.

The sample holds many counts of this clonotype. The rearrangement uses TRBV20-1 and TRBJ1-1; TRBD1 is a possible D gene (5 bases). Germline CDR1 is DFQATT and CDR2 is SNEGSKA (reference sequence). Trimming left V 0 bases short and J 4 bases short, with 15 bases between. The CDR3 extends over 15 amino acids. The DNA for the CDR3 is TGCAGTGCTAGAGATCGTCGGGGCTTGGGCACTGAAGCTTTCTTT. Protein product: CSARDRRGLGTEAFF.

This chain uses TRBV12-3 or TRBV12-4 with TRBJ1-6; 8 bases fit TRBD1. V lost 6 bases to trimming and J lost 4 bases; unmatched junction nucleotides: 2. The CDR3 contains 14 residues. The CDR3: CASSRGLYNSPLHF. CDR3 nucleotide sequence: TGTGCCAGCAGCAGGGGGCTGTATAATTCACCCCTCCACTTT.

This clonotype came up many times. The chain couples TRBV6-4 to TRBJ2-1; D possibly corresponds to TRBD2 (5 bases). CDR1 is MRHNA and CDR2 is SNTAGT in the germline V gene. V was cut by 7 bases and J by 8 bases, with 9 bases left in between. The CDR3 has 11 amino acids. DNA of the CDR3: TGTGCCAGCACTACTAGGCATGAGCAGTTCTTC. It encodes CASTTRHEQFF.

This clonotype was counted many times. V and J are TRBV7-2 and TRBJ1-5; 9 positions match TRBD1. CDR1 and CDR2 from the germline V gene are SGHTA and FQGNSA. There are 14 residues in the CDR3. V lost 4 bases and J lost 6; bases outside the gene matches: 4. CDR3 residues: CASSWGQGGQPQHF. The CDR3 region has the DNA TGTGCCAGCAGCTGGGGACAGGGAGGTCAGCCCCAGCATTTT.